This is a list of T cell receptor beta chains from one sample in a study of T cell changes during pregnancy in multiple sclerosis. Clones were sequenced by immunoSEQ multiplex PCR, and TCRdb holds only the in-frame ones, with some missing. The data show over a thousand clones, with roughly 80% seen just once and around 48% held by the top ten. The sequenced sample was CD4+ T cells from PBMCs (not recorded whether the cells were cultured). These receptor sequences come from a female patient with multiple sclerosis, enrolled in a pregnancy study. Some clones in this sample may be carry-over from other donors' samples. The conserved cysteine and the conserved F or W are not part of the CDR3 here. D genes are given only for firm matches.

- 15 TRBJ2-6 TRBV2 ASSEGRRHSGANVLT
- 9 TRBJ1-1 TRBV5-6 ASSFGTEAF
- 13 TRBJ2-7 TRBV7-4 ASSPIVRAEGEQY
TRBD2 13 TRBJ2-7 TRBV4-1 ASSQEPAGTYEQY
- 14 TRBJ2-2 TRBV5-1 ASSYQLDRNTGELF
- 12 TRBJ1-1 TRBV15 ATSRDGKNTEAF
TRBD1 16 TRBJ1-4 TRBV7-2 ASSSPRTGRISNEKLF
- 11 TRBJ2-7 TRBV7-2 ASSLDPGYEQY
- 17 TRBJ2-6 TRBV11-2 ASSVGGTSKQSRANVLT
- 11 TRBJ2-3 TRBV4-3 ASSQDRTDTQY
- 10 TRBJ2-1 TRBV10-3 AIRVTDNEQF
- 13 TRBJ1-1 TRBV5-6 ASSPGAGRNTEAF
TRBD1 13 TRBJ1-5 TRBV7-2 ASSLRQGTNQPQH
- 13 TRBJ1-1 TRBV27 ASTLAGTSRTEAF
TRBD1 17 TRBJ2-2 TRBV5-1 ASSTRTGSTEYHAGELF
TRBD2 13 TRBJ2-7 TRBV28 ASSLAGGATYEQY
TRBD2 14 TRBJ2-1 TRBV5-1 ASSPLAGEIYNEQF
- 13 TRBJ2-3 TRBV2 ASSSSGLSTDTQY
TRBD1 13 TRBJ1-2 TRBV28 ASSFVRGRSYGYT
TRBD2 14 TRBJ2-2 TRBV5-1 ASSFLAGGPTGELF
TRBD1 14 TRBJ2-5 TRBV5-1 ASSQDRGFFQETQY
- 12 TRBJ2-7 TRBV7-6 ASSLLRAIYEQY
- 12 TRBJ2-3 TRBV7-3 ASSLTAGTDTQY
- 9 TRBJ1-2 TRBV5-5 ASSLGYGYT
- 9 TRBJ1-1 TRBV2 ASFPGGSLN
- 16 TRBJ2-6 TRBV5-8 ASERIHSTQSRANVLT
TRBD1 12 TRBJ1-1 TRBV27 ASSLMAGGFEAF
- 11 TRBJ2-4 TRBV29-1 SVGRARGNIQY
- 12 TRBJ2-7 TRBV19 ASSIAGESHEQY
- 14 TRBJ2-1 TRBV21-1 ASSKAVGQKYNEQF
TRBD2 12 TRBJ2-7 TRBV18 ASSPAGGNYEQY
- 13 TRBJ2-3 TRBV5-1 ASAQGDSRTDTQY
- 10 TRBJ2-7 TRBV30 ASRGSSYEQY
- 14 TRBJ2-3 TRBV28 ASSLGRGWRTDTQY
- 17 TRBJ2-3 TRBV15 ATSRVPSVGLSSTDTQY
TRBD2 12 TRBJ2-2 TRBV6-5 GTSSTANTGELF
- 12 TRBJ2-1 TRBV2 ASSVPSLVGEQF
- 17 TRBJ2-6 TRBV10-1 ASSSAARSQQSRANVLT
- 13 TRBJ1-2 TRBV6-6 ASSYSGGQGYGYT
- 15 TRBJ1-2 TRBV6-8 ASSIMLCSRKTYGYT
- 14 TRBJ2-1 TRBV7-9 ASSPKGGSMYNEQF
TRBD1 11 TRBJ2-1 TRBV7-2 ASSLGTGQEQF
TRBD1 13 TRBJ2-7 TRBV7-2 ASSYTGTGSYEQY
TRBD1 15 TRBJ1-2 TRBV12-5 ASGLVLGQGARYGYT
TRBD2 11 TRBJ2-1 TRBV29-1 SVVGLAENEQF
TRBD2 14 TRBJ2-1 TRBV4-3 ASRRALAGGPYEQF
TRBD1 12 TRBJ2-2 TRBV28 ASSIGGWTGELF
- 16 TRBJ2-5 TRBV7-2 ASSLAPYRRRGQETQY
- 10 TRBJ1-1 TRBV6-9 ASRLSPLKAF
TRBD2 13 TRBJ2-7 TRBV6-6 ASSSIRTSGGEQY
TRBD1 13 TRBJ1-3 TRBV2 ASSTGTGAGNTIY
- 14 TRBJ1-6 TRBV10-3 AISESRGRDNSPLH
- 13 TRBJ2-1 TRBV5-1 ASSLEPGVGNEQF
TRBD1 13 TRBJ2-3 TRBV7-9 ASSPGQFGGDTQY